The following is a TCR beta chain sequence with its context. The antigen remains undetermined. This record comes from a study of shared clonotypes between healthy human individuals. Study-wide findings and caveats: The researchers took only blood, and tissue repertoires probably look different.

Partitioning of CD4+ cells yielded a CD45RA+ naive subset and a CD45RA-negative memory subset. Data came from immunoSEQ multiplex PCR; TCRdb stores just in-frame clones and leaves some out. The sample has around 550,000 clones, 90% to 96% seen once; the top ten hold 0.06%. V lost 0 bases, J lost 4 bases, and 5 bases stayed unmatched. CDR1 is MNHEY, CDR2 SMNVEV, per germline (reference sequence). This CDR3 has 15 amino acids. Sequenced sample: naive CD4+ T cells sorted from blood. Subset here: CD45RA+ positively selected. This rearrangement joins TRBV27 to TRBJ2-7, with 8 nucleotides matching TRBD2. The clonotype was recovered from a woman aged 25 to 39 in good health. CDR3 DNA: TGTGCCAGCAGTTTATCACCGGGAGGGCCTTACGAGCAGTACTTC. It is translated as CASSLSPGGPYEQYF.